This TCR beta chain was obtained from a study of blood T cell repertoires in COVID-19. Sequenced by immunoSEQ multiplex PCR; TCRdb stores in-frame clones only, minus some. The table includes some 110,000 clones, less than 90% detected once. The CDR3 is 13 residues long. V was clipped by 5 bases and J by 4 bases; unmatched bases: 4. The germline V gene encodes CDR1 LNHDA and CDR2 SQIVND (reference sequence). Sequencing used peripheral blood. The TCR comes from a man in his 70s who had recovered from COVID-19. The rearrangement links TRBV19 to TRBJ1-1; TRBD1 matches at 7 bases. The CDR3 spells CASSGRGFTEAFF. CDR3 DNA: TGTGCCAGTAGTGGCAGGGGGTTCACTGAAGCTTTCTTT.